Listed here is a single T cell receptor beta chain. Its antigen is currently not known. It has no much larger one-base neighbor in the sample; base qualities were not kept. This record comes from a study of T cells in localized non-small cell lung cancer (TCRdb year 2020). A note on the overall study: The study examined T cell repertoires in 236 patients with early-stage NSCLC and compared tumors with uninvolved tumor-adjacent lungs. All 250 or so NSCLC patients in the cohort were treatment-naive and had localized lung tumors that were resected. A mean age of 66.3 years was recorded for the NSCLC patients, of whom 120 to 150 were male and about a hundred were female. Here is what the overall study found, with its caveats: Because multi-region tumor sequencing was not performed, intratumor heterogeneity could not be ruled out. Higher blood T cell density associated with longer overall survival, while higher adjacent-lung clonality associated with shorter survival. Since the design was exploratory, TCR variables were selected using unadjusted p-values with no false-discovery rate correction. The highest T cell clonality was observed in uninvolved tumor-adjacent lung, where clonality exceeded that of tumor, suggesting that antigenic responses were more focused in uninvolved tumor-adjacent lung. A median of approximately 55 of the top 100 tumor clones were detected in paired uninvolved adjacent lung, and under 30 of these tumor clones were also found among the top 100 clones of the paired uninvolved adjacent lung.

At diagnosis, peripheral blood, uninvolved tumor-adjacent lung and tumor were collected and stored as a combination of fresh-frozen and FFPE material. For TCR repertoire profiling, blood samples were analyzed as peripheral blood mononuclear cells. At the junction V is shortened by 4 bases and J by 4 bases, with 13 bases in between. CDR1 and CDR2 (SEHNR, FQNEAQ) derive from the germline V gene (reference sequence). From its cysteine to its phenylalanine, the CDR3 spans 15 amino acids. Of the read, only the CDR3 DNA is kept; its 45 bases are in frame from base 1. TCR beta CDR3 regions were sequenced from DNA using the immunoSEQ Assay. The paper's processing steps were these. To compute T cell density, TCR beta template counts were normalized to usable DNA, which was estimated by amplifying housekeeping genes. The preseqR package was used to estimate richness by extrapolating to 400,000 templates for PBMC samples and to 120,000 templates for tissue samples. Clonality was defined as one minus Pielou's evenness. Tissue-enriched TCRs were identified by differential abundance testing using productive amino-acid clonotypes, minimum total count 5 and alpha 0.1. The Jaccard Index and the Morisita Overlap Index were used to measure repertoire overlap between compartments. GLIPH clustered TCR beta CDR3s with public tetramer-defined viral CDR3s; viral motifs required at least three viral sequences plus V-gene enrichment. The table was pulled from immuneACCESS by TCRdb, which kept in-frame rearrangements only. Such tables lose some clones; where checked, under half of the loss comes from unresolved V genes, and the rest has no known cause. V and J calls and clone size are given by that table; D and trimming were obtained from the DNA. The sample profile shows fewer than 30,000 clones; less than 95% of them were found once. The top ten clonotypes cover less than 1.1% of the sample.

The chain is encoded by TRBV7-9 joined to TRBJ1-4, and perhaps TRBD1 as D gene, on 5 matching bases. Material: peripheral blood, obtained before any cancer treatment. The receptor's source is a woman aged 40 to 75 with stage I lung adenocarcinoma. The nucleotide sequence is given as TGTGCCAGCAGCTCGGGACCGAGGGGTAATGAAAAACTGTTTTTT. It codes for CASSSGPRGNEKLFF.